Given below is one T cell receptor (beta chain) in context. The sample comes from a study of tumor-infiltrating lymphocytes in oesophageal squamous cell carcinoma. From the PCR reads, TCRdb called clonotypes with MiXCR, one entry per CDR3 protein. The sample lists about 25,000 distinct CDR3 sequences; under 50% were seen once. The sample was esophageal tumor tissue. The TCR originated in a male donor with esophageal squamous cell carcinoma.

The chain's CDR3 is CASSSLAGVVGRNEQFF. The CDR3 nucleotides read TGTGCCAGCAGTTCCCTAGCGGGAGTGGTGGGTAGGAATGAGCAGTTCTTC. The chain is built from TRBV27 and TRBJ2-7, with TRBD2 identical over 10 bases. Matching the DNA end better, TRBJ2-1 makes the J call doubtful. This CDR3 has 17 residues. Germline assignment: CDR1 MNHEY and CDR2 SMNVEV (reference sequence).